Described below is a single TCR beta chain sequence and its context. Libraries were prepared by immunoSEQ multiplex PCR; TCRdb keeps only in-frame clonotypes and omits some of them. The table lists around 84,000 clones, 75% to 95% of them singletons. This entry belongs to a study of control samples from healthy donors and cancer patients. Germline loops: CDR1 LNHDA, CDR2 SQIVND (reference sequence). This CDR3 spans 18 amino acids. Trimming pared 6 bases from V and 2 bases from J, leaving 23 bases between. The rearrangement links TRBV19 to TRBJ2-1; possible D gene TRBD2, 7 bases. This TCR came from a man aged 25 to 45 in good health. Sequencing input: blood. CDR3 residues: CASSVPRGGSGTYNEQFF. In nucleotides, the CDR3 is TGTGCCAGTAGCGTCCCCAGGGGTGGAAGCGGGACCTACAATGAGCAGTTCTTC. The whole variable domain, remainder taken from reference TRBV19 and TRBJ2-1, is DGGITQSPKYLFRKEGQNVTLSCEQNLNHDAMYWYRQDPGQGLRLIYYSQIVNDFQKGDIAEGYSVSREKKESFPLTVTSAQKNPTAFYLCASSVPRGGSGTYNEQFFGPGTRLTVL.